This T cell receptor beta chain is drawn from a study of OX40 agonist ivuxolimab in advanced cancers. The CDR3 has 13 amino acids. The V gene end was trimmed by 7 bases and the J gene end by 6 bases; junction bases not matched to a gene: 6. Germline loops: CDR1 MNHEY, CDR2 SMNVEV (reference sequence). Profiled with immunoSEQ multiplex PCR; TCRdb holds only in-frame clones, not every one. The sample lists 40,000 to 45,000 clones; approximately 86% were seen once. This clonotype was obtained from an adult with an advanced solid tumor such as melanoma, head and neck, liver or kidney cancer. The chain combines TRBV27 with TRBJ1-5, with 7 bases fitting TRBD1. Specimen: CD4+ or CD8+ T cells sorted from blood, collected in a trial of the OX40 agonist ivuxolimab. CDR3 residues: CASTTGIGQPQHF. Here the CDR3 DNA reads TGTGCCAGCACGACAGGGATAGGTCAGCCCCAGCATTTT.